This T cell receptor (beta chain) was recovered during a study of T cell changes during pregnancy in multiple sclerosis. Germline loops: CDR1 SGHVS, CDR2 FNYEAQ. V lost 6 bases to trimming and J lost 4 bases; unmatched junction nucleotides: 8. This CDR3 has 15 amino acids. Libraries were prepared by immunoSEQ multiplex PCR; TCRdb keeps only in-frame clonotypes and omits some of them. The sample shows roughly 30,000 clones, 89% of them seen only once. The chain couples TRBV7-6 to TRBJ2-5; 10 nucleotides line up with TRBD1. The sequence derives from a female donor in good health, enrolled as a control in a pregnancy study. The sample consisted of CD4+ T cells from peripheral blood mononuclear cells, taken in the first trimester of pregnancy. The CDR3 loop is CASSFRTGGLETQYF. In nucleotides, the CDR3 is TGTGCCAGCAGTTTCAGGACAGGGGGGCTAGAGACCCAGTACTTC.